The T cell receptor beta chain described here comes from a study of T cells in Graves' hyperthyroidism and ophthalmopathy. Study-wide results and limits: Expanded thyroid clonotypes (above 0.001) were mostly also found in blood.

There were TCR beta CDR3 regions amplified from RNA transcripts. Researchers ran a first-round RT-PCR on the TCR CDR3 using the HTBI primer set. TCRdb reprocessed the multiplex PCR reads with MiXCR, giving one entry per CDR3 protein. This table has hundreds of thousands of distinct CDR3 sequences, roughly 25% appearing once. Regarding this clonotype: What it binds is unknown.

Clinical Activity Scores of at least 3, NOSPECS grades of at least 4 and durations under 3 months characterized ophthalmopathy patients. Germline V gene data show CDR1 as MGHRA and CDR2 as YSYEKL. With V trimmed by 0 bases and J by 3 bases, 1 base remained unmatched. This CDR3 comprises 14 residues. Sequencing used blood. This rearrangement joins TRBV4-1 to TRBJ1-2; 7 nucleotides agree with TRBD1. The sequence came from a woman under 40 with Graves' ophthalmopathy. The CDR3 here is CASSQDRGDYGYTF. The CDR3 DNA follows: TGCGCCAGCAGCCAAGACAGGGGGGACTATGGCTACACCTTC.